Listed below are T cell receptor beta chains from one sample, sequenced in a study of shared clonotypes between healthy human individuals. TCRdb keeps only in-frame clones here, not all; method: immunoSEQ multiplex PCR. Of under 1 million clones in the sample, more than 85% are singletons; the top ten hold 24%. Sequencing was done on a sample of naive CD8+ T cells sorted from blood. The receptors derive from a man under 40 in good health. Both conserved end residues are part of each CDR3. The D gene is left open where the match is weak. Some rows mark clone size as missing; the rest say once, few, many or name a class of expanded clone.

TRBV27	-	-	TRBJ2-7	TGTGCCAGCGGGGGGCCCTACGAGCAGTACTTC	CASGGPYEQYF
TRBV28	few	-	TRBJ2-1	TGTGCCAGCAGGGGGGCCAGTACCAGCTCCTACAATGAGCAGTTCTTC	CASRGASTSSYNEQFF
TRBV27	-	-	TRBJ2-7	TGTGCCAGCAGTTTTGGACAGAGCAGCTCCTACGAGCAGTACTTC	CASSFGQSSSYEQYF
TRBV7-9	-	-	TRBJ2-1	TGTGCCAGCAGCCGAAATTCACAGGGATACGGGGGGTCCTACAATGAGCAGTTCTTC	CASSRNSQGYGGSYNEQFF
TRBV27	many	-	TRBJ2-7	TGTGCCAGCAGTTTATTGGGGGACGAGCAGTACTTC	CASSLLGDEQYF
TRBV5-1	-	-	TRBJ2-1	TGCGCCAGCAGCTTGGCCCCTGACAGTAGCGATGAGCAGTTCTTC	CASSLAPDSSDEQFF
TRBV29-1	-	TRBD1	TRBJ1-1	TGCAGCGTCCTGACAGGGCACGACACTGAAGCTTTCTTT	CSVLTGHDTEAFF
TRBV27	-	TRBD2	TRBJ2-7	TGTGCCAGCAGTTCCGCCCGCGGCGGGAGTATCTACGAGCAGTACTTC	CASSSARGGSIYEQYF
TRBV29-1	-	-	TRBJ1-1	TGCAGCGTTCCTGATAGGTCGGGACGCGCCTACATGAACACTGAAGCTTTCTTT	CSVPDRSGRAYMNTEAFF
TRBV10-3	-	-	TRBJ2-7	TGTGCCATCAGGACCTCTACAGGGTGGGGAGGTGACGACGAGCAGTACTTC	CAIRTSTGWGGDDEQYF
TRBV2	-	TRBD2	TRBJ2-3	TGTGCCAGCAGTCTCTTAGCGGGAGAGACAGATACGCAGTATTTT	CASSLLAGETDTQYF
TRBV6-5	-	TRBD1	TRBJ2-7	TGTGCCAGCAGTTCGTCCGGGACAGCCCTCGAGCAGTACTTC	CASSSSGTALEQYF
TRBV27	-	-	TRBJ1-1	TGTGCCAGCTCGACGGTCATGAACACTGAAGCTTTCTTT	CASSTVMNTEAFF
TRBV28	-	-	TRBJ2-7	TGTGCCAGCAGTTTATTAGGGTTGGCCTCCTCGGGGCACGAGCAGTACTTC	CASSLLGLASSGHEQYF
TRBV7-8	-	-	TRBJ1-1	TGTGCCAGCAGCCCATTTATTGGAGGGGGGAACACTGAAGCTTTCTTT	CASSPFIGGGNTEAFF
TRBV6-5	-	-	TRBJ2-7	TGTGCCAGCAGTTACGGGGGGTCGGTGGCCTACGAGCAGTACTTC	CASSYGGSVAYEQYF
TRBV10-2	-	TRBD2	TRBJ2-1	TGCGCCAGCTTAGGGTATGGGGGACTACTCTCCGAGCAGTTCTTC	CASLGYGGLLSEQFF
TRBV4-1	-	-	TRBJ2-2	TGCGCCAGCAGCCAACTCGGACAGACGAACACCGGGGAGCTGTTTTTT	CASSQLGQTNTGELFF
TRBV15	once	TRBD2	TRBJ2-3	TGTGCCACCAGCATTTTCGGGGAGGGTACCACAGATACGCAGTATTTT	CATSIFGEGTTDTQYF
TRBV11-1	-	-	TRBJ2-7	TGTGCCAGCAGCTCACCCCGAATAGACTCAACCTACGAGCAGTACTTC	CASSSPRIDSTYEQYF
TRBV7-9	-	TRBD1	TRBJ1-5	TGTGCCAGCAGCTTAGCGGGACAGGCGTGGCAGCCCCAGCATTTT	CASSLAGQAWQPQHF
TRBV5-1	-	-	TRBJ2-7	TGCGCCAGCAGCCCCGGCCCCGGGAACGAGCAGTACTTC	CASSPGPGNEQYF
TRBV27	-	-	TRBJ2-7	TGTGCCAGCAGTTTACATGGCGACGAGCAGTACTTC	CASSLHGDEQYF
TRBV5-4	once	TRBD1	TRBJ2-2	TGTGCCAGCAGCCCAGGACAGGGTCCCCAAACCGGGGAGCTGTTTTTT	CASSPGQGPQTGELFF
TRBV29-1	once	-	TRBJ2-7	TGCAGCGTTGTCCCGGACGGAGAACCCGAGCAGTACTTC	CSVVPDGEPEQYF
TRBV27	-	-	TRBJ2-1	TGTGCCATCGGTAGGAGCTCCTACAATGAGCAGTTCTTC	CAIGRSSYNEQFF
TRBV6-1	-	-	TRBJ2-3	TGTGCCAGCAGTGAATATCTTTTGGGGAGCGGCGGGAGCACAGATACGCAGTATTTT	CASSEYLLGSGGSTDTQYF
TRBV7-7	-	-	TRBJ2-1	TGTGCTAGCAGCTTACATGACTCTTGGGAGGAGCAGTTCTTC	CASSLHDSWEEQFF
TRBV2	-	-	TRBJ2-1	TGTGCCAGCAGTGAGGGGGCTTCAGGGAATCAAGTTTACAATGAGCAGTTCTTC	CASSEGASGNQVYNEQFF
TRBV7-2	-	TRBD2	TRBJ2-3	TGTGCCAGCAGCTTATTTGGGCTAGCGGGAGGTAGAGCAGATACGCAGTATTTT	CASSLFGLAGGRADTQYF
TRBV7-2	-	TRBD2	TRBJ2-7	TGTGCCAGCAGCCAAGATACTAGCGGCTACGAGCAGTACTTC	CASSQDTSGYEQYF
TRBV4-1	once	-	TRBJ2-3	TGCGCCAGCAGCCAGAATGCGGGGACAGATACGCAGTATTTT	CASSQNAGTDTQYF
TRBV7-9	once	-	TRBJ1-1	TGTGCCAGCAGCTTACCCCAAGGGGTTTTTGGTGAAGCTTTCTTT	CASSLPQGVFGEAFF
TRBV10-1	-	-	TRBJ2-3	TGCGCCAGCAGTGAGTTAAACCCGGACACAGATACGCAGTATTTT	CASSELNPDTDTQYF
TRBV5-4	-	-	TRBJ2-7	TGTGCCAGCACAAAAGGGAGCTCCTACGAGCAGTACTTC	CASTKGSSYEQYF
TRBV27	-	-	TRBJ2-6	TGTGCCAGCAGTCAGATTTGGCTACAAAGTCGGGCCAACGTCCTGACTTTC	CASSQIWLQSRANVLTF
TRBV7-2	few	TRBD1	TRBJ1-1	TGTGCCAGCAGCTTAGAGGGGGCCAGGACTGAAGCTTTCTTT	CASSLEGARTEAFF
TRBV18	-	-	TRBJ1-2	TGTGCCAGCTCACCATCCGGGGGCGGCTATGGCTACACCTTC	CASSPSGGGYGYTF
TRBV28	-	TRBD1	TRBJ1-2	TGTGCCAGCAGTCTTCGGGACAGGTACTATGGCTACACCTTC	CASSLRDRYYGYTF
TRBV25-1	-	-	TRBJ1-5	TGTGCCAGCAGTGAAACAGGGCATCATCAGCCCCAGCATTTT	CASSETGHHQPQHF
TRBV4-1	-	TRBD1	TRBJ2-7	TGCGCCAGCAGCCAAGATACAGGGGACGACGAGCAGTACTTC	CASSQDTGDDEQYF
TRBV10-3	-	-	TRBJ1-3	TGTGCCACCGCCCAGGGGCCGGACGTAATAAGCTCTGGAAACACCATATATTTT	CATAQGPDVISSGNTIYF
TRBV19	-	-	TRBJ1-1	TGTGCCAGTAGTAAGGTGGGATTTGGGTTTACTGAAGCTTTCTTT	CASSKVGFGFTEAFF
TRBV5-6	-	TRBD2	TRBJ2-1	TGTGCCAGCAGCCCCCGAGTAGGCGTAGCGGGAGTCTATGAGCAGTTCTTC	CASSPRVGVAGVYEQFF
TRBV19	-	TRBD1	TRBJ1-4	TGTGCCAGTAGCGGGACAGGGGGTGGCGAAAAACTGTTTTTT	CASSGTGGGEKLFF
TRBV11-2	once	TRBD1	TRBJ2-3	TGTGCCAGCAGCTCTATTTTCGGGACAGCTGCCGATACGCAGTATTTT	CASSSIFGTAADTQYF
TRBV7-2	-	-	TRBJ1-5	TGTGCCAGCAGCATTCCAGGGGACCTAGATAATCAGCCCCAGCATTTT	CASSIPGDLDNQPQHF
TRBV27	-	TRBD2	TRBJ2-7	TGTGCCAGCAGTTTATTCCCGGGGACTAGCGACGAGCAGTACTTC	CASSLFPGTSDEQYF